This is a list of T cell receptor beta chains from one sample in a study of T cells after yellow fever vaccination. TCRdb recomputed calls from the 5' RACE reads with MiXCR, one row per CDR3 protein. In the table there are 300,000 to 350,000 distinct CDR3 sequences, 4% of which are singletons. The input for sequencing was PBMCs, taken 5 days after the yellow fever booster vaccination. These receptors all come from a man between 18 and 35 years old who received the YFV17D yellow fever vaccine. Both conserved end residues are part of each CDR3. The order of the fields is CDR3 length, D gene, clone size, V gene, J gene, CDR3 protein, CDR3 DNA. The D gene is left open where the match is weak. Not every row has a clone size; where given, it reads once, few, many or a size class.

CDR3 length: 17
D gene: NA
clone size: many
V gene: TRBV5-1
J gene: TRBJ1-2
CDR3 protein: CASSLAQGLPTNYGYTF
CDR3 DNA: TGCGCCAGCAGCTTGGCACAGGGCCTGCCAACTAACTATGGCTACACCTTC

CDR3 length: 16
D gene: TRBD1
clone size: many
V gene: TRBV28
J gene: TRBJ2-5
CDR3 protein: CASIRGTGGIGETQYF
CDR3 DNA: TGTGCCAGCATACGCGGGACAGGGGGAATTGGAGAGACCCAGTACTTC

CDR3 length: 13
D gene: NA
clone size: many
V gene: TRBV7-9
J gene: TRBJ1-4
CDR3 protein: CASSPGGPGRLFF
CDR3 DNA: TGTGCCAGCAGCCCCGGGGGGCCGGGTCGACTGTTTTTT

CDR3 length: 14
D gene: NA
clone size: NA
V gene: TRBV27
J gene: TRBJ2-7
CDR3 protein: CASSLWASSYEQYF
CDR3 DNA: TGTGCCAGCAGTTTGTGGGCTAGCTCCTACGAGCAGTACTTC

CDR3 length: 13
D gene: NA
clone size: many
V gene: TRBV5-1
J gene: TRBJ1-1
CDR3 protein: CASSLDPNTEAFF
CDR3 DNA: TGCGCCAGCAGCTTGGATCCGAACACTGAAGCTTTCTTT

CDR3 length: 16
D gene: NA
clone size: NA
V gene: TRBV18
J gene: TRBJ1-4
CDR3 protein: CASSPAGERDFGKLFF
CDR3 DNA: TGTGCCAGCTCACCGGCAGGAGAGCGGGATTTTGGAAAACTGTTTTTT

CDR3 length: 15
D gene: TRBD1
clone size: many
V gene: TRBV5-6
J gene: TRBJ2-7
CDR3 protein: CASSSPGQGDYEQYF
CDR3 DNA: TGTGCCAGCAGCTCGCCGGGACAGGGAGACTACGAGCAGTACTTC

CDR3 length: 14
D gene: NA
clone size: few
V gene: TRBV7-9
J gene: TRBJ1-1
CDR3 protein: CASTDWGMNTEAFF
CDR3 DNA: TGTGCCAGCACCGATTGGGGGATGAACACTGAAGCTTTCTTT

CDR3 length: 15
D gene: TRBD1
clone size: NA
V gene: TRBV5-1
J gene: TRBJ2-7
CDR3 protein: CASSPDRGLSYEQYF
CDR3 DNA: TGCGCCAGCAGTCCCGACAGGGGGCTCTCCTACGAGCAGTACTTC

CDR3 length: 15
D gene: TRBD2
clone size: few
V gene: TRBV15
J gene: TRBJ2-1
CDR3 protein: CAIRERLAEYNEQFF
CDR3 DNA: TGTGCCATCCGAGAGAGGCTAGCGGAGTACAATGAGCAGTTCTTC

CDR3 length: 14
D gene: NA
clone size: many
V gene: TRBV12-3/TRBV12-4
J gene: TRBJ1-2
CDR3 protein: CASLAWGDGYGYTF
CDR3 DNA: TGTGCCAGCCTTGCCTGGGGGGACGGCTATGGCTACACCTTC

CDR3 length: 15
D gene: NA
clone size: few
V gene: TRBV13
J gene: TRBJ1-4
CDR3 protein: CASSADRGSNEKLFF
CDR3 DNA: TGTGCCAGCAGCGCAGATCGGGGGTCTAATGAAAAACTGTTTTTT

CDR3 length: 15
D gene: NA
clone size: many
V gene: TRBV11-2
J gene: TRBJ2-3
CDR3 protein: CASSLGGYWPDTQYF
CDR3 DNA: TGTGCCAGCAGCTTAGGTGGGTACTGGCCAGATACGCAGTATTTT

CDR3 length: 17
D gene: TRBD1
clone size: few
V gene: TRBV4-3
J gene: TRBJ1-6
CDR3 protein: CASSQDFGTGLNSPLHF
CDR3 DNA: TGCGCCAGCAGCCAAGATTTCGGGACAGGACTAAATTCACCCCTCCACTTT

CDR3 length: 14
D gene: NA
clone size: NA
V gene: TRBV20-1
J gene: TRBJ1-3
CDR3 protein: CSAADSASGNTIYF
CDR3 DNA: TGCAGTGCCGCCGACAGTGCTTCTGGAAACACCATATATTTT

CDR3 length: 16
D gene: TRBD2
clone size: many
V gene: TRBV7-6
J gene: TRBJ2-3
CDR3 protein: CASSLEGLDYTDTQYF
CDR3 DNA: TGTGCCAGCAGCTTAGAGGGACTAGACTACACAGATACGCAGTATTTT

CDR3 length: 13
D gene: NA
clone size: many
V gene: TRBV11-2
J gene: TRBJ1-2
CDR3 protein: CASSPSQDYGYTF
CDR3 DNA: TGTGCCAGCAGCCCGTCGCAAGACTATGGCTACACCTTC

CDR3 length: 15
D gene: TRBD1
clone size: few
V gene: TRBV12-3/TRBV12-4
J gene: TRBJ2-7
CDR3 protein: CASSWEGTGDYEQYF
CDR3 DNA: TGTGCCAGCAGTTGGGAGGGGACAGGGGACTACGAGCAGTACTTC

CDR3 length: 13
D gene: TRBD2
clone size: many
V gene: TRBV20-1
J gene: TRBJ2-3
CDR3 protein: CSAVGGGADTQYF
CDR3 DNA: TGCAGTGCTGTGGGCGGGGGGGCAGATACGCAGTATTTT

CDR3 length: 15
D gene: NA
clone size: many
V gene: TRBV7-2
J gene: TRBJ2-4
CDR3 protein: CASSPRDGGKNIQYF
CDR3 DNA: TGTGCCAGCAGCCCTAGGGACGGGGGTAAAAACATTCAGTACTTC

CDR3 length: 17
D gene: NA
clone size: few
V gene: TRBV7-2
J gene: TRBJ2-3
CDR3 protein: CASSLFPLDGSTDTQYF
CDR3 DNA: TGTGCCAGCAGCTTATTCCCGTTAGATGGGAGCACAGATACGCAGTATTTT

CDR3 length: 15
D gene: NA
clone size: many
V gene: TRBV28
J gene: TRBJ1-6
CDR3 protein: CASGGASSYNSPLHF
CDR3 DNA: TGTGCCAGCGGGGGGGCGAGCTCCTATAATTCACCCCTCCACTTT

CDR3 length: 13
D gene: NA
clone size: many
V gene: TRBV6-5
J gene: TRBJ2-2
CDR3 protein: CASVEGNTGELFF
CDR3 DNA: TGTGCCAGCGTGGAGGGGAACACCGGGGAGCTGTTTTTT

CDR3 length: 16
D gene: TRBD1
clone size: few
V gene: TRBV5-1
J gene: TRBJ1-2
CDR3 protein: CASSDPRDREVNGYTF
CDR3 DNA: TGCGCCAGCAGCGACCCCCGGGACAGGGAAGTAAATGGCTACACCTTC

CDR3 length: 13
D gene: TRBD2
clone size: few
V gene: TRBV20-1
J gene: TRBJ2-5
CDR3 protein: CSARAGGPGTQYF
CDR3 DNA: TGCAGTGCTAGGGCGGGGGGCCCAGGGACCCAGTACTTC

CDR3 length: 15
D gene: NA
clone size: many
V gene: TRBV18
J gene: TRBJ2-1
CDR3 protein: CASSNIPGLYYEQFF
CDR3 DNA: TGTGCCAGCTCTAATATACCGGGTCTATACTATGAGCAGTTCTTC

CDR3 length: 17
D gene: NA
clone size: many
V gene: TRBV15
J gene: TRBJ2-3
CDR3 protein: CATSRAVIGIGEDTQYF
CDR3 DNA: TGTGCCACCAGCAGAGCGGTTATAGGGATAGGGGAGGATACGCAGTATTTT

CDR3 length: 13
D gene: NA
clone size: many
V gene: TRBV5-5
J gene: TRBJ2-5
CDR3 protein: CASSWTVTETQYF
CDR3 DNA: TGTGCCAGCAGCTGGACAGTAACGGAGACCCAGTACTTC

CDR3 length: 16
D gene: TRBD1
clone size: few
V gene: TRBV6-6
J gene: TRBJ1-4
CDR3 protein: CASTPGTGVKGEKLFF
CDR3 DNA: TGTGCCAGCACCCCCGGGACAGGGGTGAAGGGAGAAAAACTGTTTTTT

CDR3 length: 14
D gene: TRBD1
clone size: many
V gene: TRBV7-9
J gene: TRBJ1-1
CDR3 protein: CASRFLTGGPEAFF
CDR3 DNA: TGTGCCAGCAGGTTCTTAACAGGGGGCCCTGAAGCTTTCTTT

CDR3 length: 17
D gene: NA
clone size: many
V gene: TRBV4-3
J gene: TRBJ2-3
CDR3 protein: CASSQDLPGGGTDTQYF
CDR3 DNA: TGCGCCAGCAGCCAAGACTTACCTGGAGGGGGCACAGATACGCAGTATTTT

CDR3 length: 15
D gene: TRBD1
clone size: many
V gene: TRBV5-4
J gene: TRBJ2-5
CDR3 protein: CASSRGDRGGETQYF
CDR3 DNA: TGTGCCAGCAGCCGAGGGGACAGGGGAGGGGAGACCCAGTACTTC

CDR3 length: 14
D gene: NA
clone size: many
V gene: TRBV9
J gene: TRBJ1-6
CDR3 protein: CASSETAQNSPLHF
CDR3 DNA: TGTGCCAGCAGCGAGACAGCTCAGAATTCACCCCTCCACTTT

CDR3 length: 14
D gene: TRBD2
clone size: many
V gene: TRBV12-3/TRBV12-4
J gene: TRBJ2-7
CDR3 protein: CASRIAGGTYEQYF
CDR3 DNA: TGTGCCAGCAGAATAGCGGGGGGCACCTACGAGCAGTACTTC

CDR3 length: 15
D gene: TRBD2
clone size: few
V gene: TRBV11-2
J gene: TRBJ2-3
CDR3 protein: CASSFGLAYTDTQYF
CDR3 DNA: TGTGCCAGCAGCTTCGGACTAGCATATACAGATACGCAGTATTTT

CDR3 length: 16
D gene: NA
clone size: NA
V gene: TRBV7-7
J gene: TRBJ1-1
CDR3 protein: CASSPFVLGMNTEAFF
CDR3 DNA: TGTGCCAGCAGCCCCTTCGTGTTGGGGATGAACACTGAAGCTTTCTTT

CDR3 length: 18
D gene: TRBD2
clone size: few
V gene: TRBV5-1
J gene: TRBJ2-1
CDR3 protein: CASSQRGRGTSSYNEQFF
CDR3 DNA: TGCGCCAGCAGCCAGCGGGGGCGGGGGACTAGCTCCTACAATGAGCAGTTCTTC

CDR3 length: 12
D gene: NA
clone size: NA
V gene: TRBV12-3/TRBV12-4
J gene: TRBJ2-1
CDR3 protein: CASSFISGEQFF
CDR3 DNA: TGTGCCAGCAGTTTTATATCTGGTGAGCAGTTCTTC

CDR3 length: 16
D gene: NA
clone size: many
V gene: TRBV5-6
J gene: TRBJ1-1
CDR3 protein: CASSFLESGRDTEAFF
CDR3 DNA: TGTGCCAGCAGCTTTTTAGAGTCTGGGAGGGACACTGAAGCTTTCTTT

CDR3 length: 15
D gene: NA
clone size: NA
V gene: TRBV7-9
J gene: TRBJ1-5
CDR3 protein: CASSLGPSSNQPQHF
CDR3 DNA: TGTGCCAGCAGCCTGGGACCGTCTAGCAATCAGCCCCAGCATTTT

CDR3 length: 14
D gene: NA
clone size: few
V gene: TRBV4-3
J gene: TRBJ2-5
CDR3 protein: CASSPIGGVETQYF
CDR3 DNA: TGCGCCAGCAGCCCCATTGGGGGTGTGGAGACCCAGTACTTC

CDR3 length: 16
D gene: NA
clone size: many
V gene: TRBV7-2
J gene: TRBJ2-7
CDR3 protein: CASSLGGALSSYEQYF
CDR3 DNA: TGTGCCAGCAGCTTGGGTGGGGCCCTCAGCTCCTACGAGCAGTACTTC

CDR3 length: 13
D gene: NA
clone size: few
V gene: TRBV20-1
J gene: TRBJ2-1
CDR3 protein: CSARFPGFNEQFF
CDR3 DNA: TGCAGTGCTAGATTTCCGGGCTTCAATGAGCAGTTCTTC

CDR3 length: 11
D gene: TRBD1
clone size: many
V gene: TRBV20-1
J gene: TRBJ2-5
CDR3 protein: CSIGTGETQYF
CDR3 DNA: TGCAGCATTGGGACAGGGGAGACCCAGTACTTC

CDR3 length: 13
D gene: NA
clone size: many
V gene: TRBV18
J gene: TRBJ2-7
CDR3 protein: CASSLTVTYEQYF
CDR3 DNA: TGTGCCAGCTCATTGACAGTAACCTACGAGCAGTACTTC

CDR3 length: 14
D gene: NA
clone size: few
V gene: TRBV7-2
J gene: TRBJ1-2
CDR3 protein: CASSLILGSPGYTF
CDR3 DNA: TGTGCCAGCAGCTTGATTTTAGGGTCCCCCGGCTACACCTTC